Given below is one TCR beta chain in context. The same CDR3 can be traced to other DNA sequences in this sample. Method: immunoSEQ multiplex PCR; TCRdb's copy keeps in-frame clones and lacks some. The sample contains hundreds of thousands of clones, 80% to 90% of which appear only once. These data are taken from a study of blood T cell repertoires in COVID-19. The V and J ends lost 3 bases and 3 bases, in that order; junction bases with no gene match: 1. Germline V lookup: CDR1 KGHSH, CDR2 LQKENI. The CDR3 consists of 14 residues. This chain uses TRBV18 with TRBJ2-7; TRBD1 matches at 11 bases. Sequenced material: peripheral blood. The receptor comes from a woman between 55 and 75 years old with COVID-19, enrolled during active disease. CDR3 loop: CASSPGTGGYEQYF. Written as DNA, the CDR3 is TGTGCCAGCTCACCGGGGACAGGGGGCTACGAGCAGTACTTC.